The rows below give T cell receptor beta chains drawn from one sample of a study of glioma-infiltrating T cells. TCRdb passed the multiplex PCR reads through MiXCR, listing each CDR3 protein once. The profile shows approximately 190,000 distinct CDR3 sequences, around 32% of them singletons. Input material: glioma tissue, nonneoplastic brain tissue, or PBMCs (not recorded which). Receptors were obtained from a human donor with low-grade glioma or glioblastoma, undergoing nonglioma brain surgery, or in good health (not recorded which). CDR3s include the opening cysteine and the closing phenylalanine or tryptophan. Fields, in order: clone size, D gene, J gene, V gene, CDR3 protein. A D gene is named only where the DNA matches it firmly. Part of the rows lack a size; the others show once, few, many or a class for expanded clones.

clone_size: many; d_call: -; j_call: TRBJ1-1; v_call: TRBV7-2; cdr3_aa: CASSPYTDNTEAFF
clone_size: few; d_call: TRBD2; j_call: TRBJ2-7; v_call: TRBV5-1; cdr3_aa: CASRAGGITYEQYF
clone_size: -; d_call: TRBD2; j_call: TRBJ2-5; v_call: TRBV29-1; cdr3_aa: CSAYSGSWETQYF
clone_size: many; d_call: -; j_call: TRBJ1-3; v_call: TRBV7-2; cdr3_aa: CASSLEAQGGNTIYF
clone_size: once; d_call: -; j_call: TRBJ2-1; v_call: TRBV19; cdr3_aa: CASSSRTVNNEQFF
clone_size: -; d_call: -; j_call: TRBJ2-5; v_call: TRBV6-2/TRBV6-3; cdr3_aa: CASSLRVGQTEAQYF
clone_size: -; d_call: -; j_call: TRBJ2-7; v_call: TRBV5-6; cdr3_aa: CASSFGDAEQYF
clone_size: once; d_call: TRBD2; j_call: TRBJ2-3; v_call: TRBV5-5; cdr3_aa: CASSSSGSLDTQYF
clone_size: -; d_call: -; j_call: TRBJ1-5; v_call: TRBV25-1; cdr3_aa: CASSARYQVNQPQHF
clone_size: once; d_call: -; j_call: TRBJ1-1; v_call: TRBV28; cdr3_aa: CAIIFRPEAFF
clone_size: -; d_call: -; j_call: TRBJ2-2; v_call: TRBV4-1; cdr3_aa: CASSHLGLANTGELFF
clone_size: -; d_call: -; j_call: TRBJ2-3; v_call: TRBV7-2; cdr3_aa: CASSLVATATQYF
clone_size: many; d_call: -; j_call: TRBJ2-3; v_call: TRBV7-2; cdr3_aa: CASHVRGTDTQYF
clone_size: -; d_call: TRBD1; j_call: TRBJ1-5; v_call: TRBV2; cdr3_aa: CASLGTDQPQHF
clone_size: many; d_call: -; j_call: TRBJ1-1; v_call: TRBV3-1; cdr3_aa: CASSLERVSAAFF
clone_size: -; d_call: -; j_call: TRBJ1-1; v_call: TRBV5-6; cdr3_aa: CASSFGGIEAFF
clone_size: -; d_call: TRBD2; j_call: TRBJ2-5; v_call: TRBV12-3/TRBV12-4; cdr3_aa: CASSPSGRLAKTRYF
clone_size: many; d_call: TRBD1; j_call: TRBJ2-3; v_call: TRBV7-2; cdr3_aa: CASSSGQGPTDTQYF
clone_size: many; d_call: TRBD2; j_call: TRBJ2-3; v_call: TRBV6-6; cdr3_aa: CASSYGKAGAWATDTQYF
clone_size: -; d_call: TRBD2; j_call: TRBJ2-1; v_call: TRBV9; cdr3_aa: CASSVVAGDYNEQFF
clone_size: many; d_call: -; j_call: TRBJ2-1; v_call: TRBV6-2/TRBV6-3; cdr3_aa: CASSLRYEQFF
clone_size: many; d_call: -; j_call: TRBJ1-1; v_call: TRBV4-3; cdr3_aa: CASSQFGVRTEAFF
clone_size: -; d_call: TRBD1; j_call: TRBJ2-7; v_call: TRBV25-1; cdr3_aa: CASSDVGQGGYEQYF
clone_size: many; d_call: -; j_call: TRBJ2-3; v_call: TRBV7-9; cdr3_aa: CASSLGDSTDTQYF
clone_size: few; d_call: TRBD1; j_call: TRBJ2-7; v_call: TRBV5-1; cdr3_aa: CASSLAGTGAYEQYF
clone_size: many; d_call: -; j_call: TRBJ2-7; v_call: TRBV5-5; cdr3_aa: CASSLYYEQYF
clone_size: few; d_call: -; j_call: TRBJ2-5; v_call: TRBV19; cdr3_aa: CASSIGGLETQYF
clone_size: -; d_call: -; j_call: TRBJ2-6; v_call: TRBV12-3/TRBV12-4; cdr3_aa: CASRDNSGANVLTF
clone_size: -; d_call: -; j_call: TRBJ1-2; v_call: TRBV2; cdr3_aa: CAGSAQRGPQSYGYTF
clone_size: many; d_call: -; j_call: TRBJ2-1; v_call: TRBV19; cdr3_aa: CASSMQSSYNEQFF
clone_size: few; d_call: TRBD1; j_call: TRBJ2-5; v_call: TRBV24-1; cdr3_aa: CATSDYRDRGFRETQYF
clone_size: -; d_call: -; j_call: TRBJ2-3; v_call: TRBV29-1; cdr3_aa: CSVRVGGLTDTQYF